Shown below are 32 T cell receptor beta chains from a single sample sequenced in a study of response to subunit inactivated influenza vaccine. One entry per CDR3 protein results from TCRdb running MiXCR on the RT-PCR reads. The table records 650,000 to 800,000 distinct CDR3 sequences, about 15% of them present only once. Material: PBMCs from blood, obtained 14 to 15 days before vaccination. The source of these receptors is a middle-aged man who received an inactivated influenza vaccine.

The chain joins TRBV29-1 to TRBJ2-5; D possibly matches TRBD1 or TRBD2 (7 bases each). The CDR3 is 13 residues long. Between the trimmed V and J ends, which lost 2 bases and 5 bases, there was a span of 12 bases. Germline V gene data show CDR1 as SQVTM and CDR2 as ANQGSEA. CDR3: CSVEPRGGETQYF. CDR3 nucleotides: TGCAGCGTTGAACCCAGGGGGGGGGAGACCCAGTACTTC.

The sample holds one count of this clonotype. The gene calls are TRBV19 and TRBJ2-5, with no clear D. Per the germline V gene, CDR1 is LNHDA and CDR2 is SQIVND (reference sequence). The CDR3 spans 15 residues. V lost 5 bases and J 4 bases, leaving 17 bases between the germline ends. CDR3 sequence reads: CASSFLPPGLETQYF. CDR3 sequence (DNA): TGTGCCAGTAGTTTCCTCCCCCCTGGTTTAGAGACCCAGTACTTC.

The CDR3 DNA sequence: TGTGCCAGCAGTTACTCGAGGACGGCTGGAAACACCATATATTTT. This translates into CASSYSRTAGNTIYF. V usage is TRBV6-2 or TRBV6-3 and J usage is TRBJ1-3; D uncertain. CDR1 and CDR2 (germline): MNHEY, SVGEGT. There are 15 residues in the CDR3. Trimming cost V 0 bases and J 2 bases, with 8 bases left between them.

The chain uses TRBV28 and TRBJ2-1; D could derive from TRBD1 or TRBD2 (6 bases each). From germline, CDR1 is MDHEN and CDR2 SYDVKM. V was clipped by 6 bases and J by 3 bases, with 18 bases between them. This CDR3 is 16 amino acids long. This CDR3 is CASRFGGGNLYNEQFF. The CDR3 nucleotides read TGTGCCAGCAGATTCGGAGGGGGGAACCTCTACAATGAGCAGTTCTTC.

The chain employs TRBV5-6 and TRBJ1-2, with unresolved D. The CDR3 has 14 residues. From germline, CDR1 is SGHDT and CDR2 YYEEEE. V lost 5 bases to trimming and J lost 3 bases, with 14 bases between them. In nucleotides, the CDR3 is TGTGCCAGCAGTTACTACGGCCCAGACTATGGCTACACCTTC. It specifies CASSYYGPDYGYTF.

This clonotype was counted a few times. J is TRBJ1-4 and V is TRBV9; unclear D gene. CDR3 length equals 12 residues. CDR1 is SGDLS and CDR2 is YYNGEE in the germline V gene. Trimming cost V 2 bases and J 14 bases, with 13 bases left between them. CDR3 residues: CASSVQELGLFF. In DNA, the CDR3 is TGTGCCAGCAGCGTTCAGGAACTGGGGCTGTTTTTT. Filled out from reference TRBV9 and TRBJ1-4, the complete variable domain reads DSGVTQTPKHLITATGQRVTLRCSPRSGDLSVYWYQQSLDQGLQFLIQYYNGEERAKGNILERFSAQQFPDLHSELNLSSLELGDSALYFCASSVQELGLFFGSGTQLSVL.

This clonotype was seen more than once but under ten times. The DNA for the CDR3 is TGTGCCAGCAGCCAAGATGTTGCAGGGCGAAACACCATATATTTT. It encodes CASSQDVAGRNTIYF. The chain combines TRBV4-2 with TRBJ1-3; TRBD1 is a possible D gene (5 bases). Per the germline V gene, CDR1 is LGHNA and CDR2 is YNFKEQ. This CDR3 region has 15 residues. V was cut by 0 bases and J by 5 bases, with 11 bases left in between.

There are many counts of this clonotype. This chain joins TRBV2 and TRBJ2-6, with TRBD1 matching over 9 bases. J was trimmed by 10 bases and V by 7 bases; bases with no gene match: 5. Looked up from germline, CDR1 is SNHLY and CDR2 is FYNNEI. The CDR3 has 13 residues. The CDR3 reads CASNTGQGNVLTF. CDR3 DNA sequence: TGTGCCAGCAATACGGGACAGGGTAACGTCCTGACTTTC.

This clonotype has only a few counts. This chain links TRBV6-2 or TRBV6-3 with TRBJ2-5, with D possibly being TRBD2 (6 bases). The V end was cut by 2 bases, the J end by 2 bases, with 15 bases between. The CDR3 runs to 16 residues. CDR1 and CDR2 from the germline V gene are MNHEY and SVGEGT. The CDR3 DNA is TGTGCCAGCAGTTACGGTATCGGGGGTATACAAGAGACCCAGTACTTC. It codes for CASSYGIGGIQETQYF.

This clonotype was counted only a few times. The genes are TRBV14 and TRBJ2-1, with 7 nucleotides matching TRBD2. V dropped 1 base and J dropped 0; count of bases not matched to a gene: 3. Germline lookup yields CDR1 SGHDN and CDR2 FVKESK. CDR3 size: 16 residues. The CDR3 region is CASSQVSSGSYNEQFF. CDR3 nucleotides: TGTGCCAGCAGCCAAGTGTCTAGCGGCTCCTACAATGAGCAGTTCTTC.

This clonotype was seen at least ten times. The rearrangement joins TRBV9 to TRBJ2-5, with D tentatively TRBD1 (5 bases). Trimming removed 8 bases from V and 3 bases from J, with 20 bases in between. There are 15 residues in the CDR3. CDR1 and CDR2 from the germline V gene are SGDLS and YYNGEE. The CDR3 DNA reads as TGTGCCAGTCGTCTGGGTCAGGGCTCTGAAGAGACCCAGTACTTC. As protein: CASRLGQGSEETQYF.

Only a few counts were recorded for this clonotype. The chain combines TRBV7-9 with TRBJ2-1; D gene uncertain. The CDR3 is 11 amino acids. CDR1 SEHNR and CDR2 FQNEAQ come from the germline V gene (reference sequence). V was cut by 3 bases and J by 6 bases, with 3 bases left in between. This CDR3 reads CASSFPNEQFF. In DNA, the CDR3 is TGTGCCAGCAGCTTTCCCAATGAGCAGTTCTTC.

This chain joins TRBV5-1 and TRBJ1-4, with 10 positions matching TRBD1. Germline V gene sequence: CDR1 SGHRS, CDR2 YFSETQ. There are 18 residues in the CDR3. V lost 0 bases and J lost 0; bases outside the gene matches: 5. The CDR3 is CASSLAGQGLPTNEKLFF. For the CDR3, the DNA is TGCGCCAGCAGCTTGGCGGGACAGGGGTTACCAACTAATGAAAAACTGTTTTTT. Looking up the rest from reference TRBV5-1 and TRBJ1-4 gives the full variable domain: KAGVTQTPRYLIKTRGQQVTLSCSPISGHRSVSWYQQTPGQGLQFLFEYFSETQRNKGNFPGRFSGRQFSNSRSEMNVSTLELGDSALYLCASSLAGQGLPTNEKLFFGSGTQLSVL.

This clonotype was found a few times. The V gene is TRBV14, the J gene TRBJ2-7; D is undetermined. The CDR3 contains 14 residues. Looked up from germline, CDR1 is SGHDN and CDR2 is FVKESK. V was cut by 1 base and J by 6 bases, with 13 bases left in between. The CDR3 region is CASSQADSLSEQYF. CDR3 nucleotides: TGTGCCAGCAGCCAAGCAGACTCCCTCTCCGAGCAGTACTTC.

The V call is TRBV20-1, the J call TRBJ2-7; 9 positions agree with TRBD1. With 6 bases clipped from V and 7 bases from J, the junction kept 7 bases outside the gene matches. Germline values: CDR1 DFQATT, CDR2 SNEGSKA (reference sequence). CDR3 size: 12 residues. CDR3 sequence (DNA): TGCAGTGCCGACGACAGGGGGTGGGAGCAGTACTTC. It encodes CSADDRGWEQYF.

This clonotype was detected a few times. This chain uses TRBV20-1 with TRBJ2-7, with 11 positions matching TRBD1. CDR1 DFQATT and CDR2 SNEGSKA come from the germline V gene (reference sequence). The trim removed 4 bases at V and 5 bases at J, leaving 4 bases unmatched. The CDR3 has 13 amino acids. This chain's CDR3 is CSAKGQGANEQYF. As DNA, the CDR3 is TGCAGTGCTAAAGGACAGGGGGCCAACGAGCAGTACTTC.

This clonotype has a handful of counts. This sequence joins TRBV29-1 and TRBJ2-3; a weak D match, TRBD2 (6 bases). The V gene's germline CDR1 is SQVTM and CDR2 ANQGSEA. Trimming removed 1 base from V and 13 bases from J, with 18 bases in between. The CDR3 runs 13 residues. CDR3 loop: CSVEGVLREEEYF. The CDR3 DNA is TGCAGCGTTGAAGGGGTCCTAAGGGAGGAGGAGTATTTT.

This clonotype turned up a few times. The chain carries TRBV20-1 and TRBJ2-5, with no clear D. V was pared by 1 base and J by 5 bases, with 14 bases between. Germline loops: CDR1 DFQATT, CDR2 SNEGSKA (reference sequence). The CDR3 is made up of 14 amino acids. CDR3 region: CSARGWGSKETQYF. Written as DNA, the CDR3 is TGCAGTGCTAGAGGCTGGGGTAGTAAGGAGACCCAGTACTTC.

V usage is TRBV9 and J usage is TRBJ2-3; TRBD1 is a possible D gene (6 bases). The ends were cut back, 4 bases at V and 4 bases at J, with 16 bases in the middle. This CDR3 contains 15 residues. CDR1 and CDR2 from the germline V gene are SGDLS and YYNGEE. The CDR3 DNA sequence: TGTGCCAGCAGCCCCAGACCAACAGGGTCAGATACGCAGTATTTT. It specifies CASSPRPTGSDTQYF.

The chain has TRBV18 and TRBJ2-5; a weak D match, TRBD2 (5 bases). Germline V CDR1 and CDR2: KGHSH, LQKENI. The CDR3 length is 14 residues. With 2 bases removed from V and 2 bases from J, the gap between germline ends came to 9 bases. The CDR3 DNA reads TGTGCCAGCTCACCAGGACTTAAACAAGAGACCCAGTACTTC. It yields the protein CASSPGLKQETQYF.

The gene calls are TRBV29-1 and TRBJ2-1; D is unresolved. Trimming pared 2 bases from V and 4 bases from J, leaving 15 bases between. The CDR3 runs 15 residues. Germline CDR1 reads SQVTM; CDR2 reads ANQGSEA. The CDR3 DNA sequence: TGCAGCGTTGAAAGGAGCAGGCTGGCATACAATGAGCAGTTCTTC. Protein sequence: CSVERSRLAYNEQFF.

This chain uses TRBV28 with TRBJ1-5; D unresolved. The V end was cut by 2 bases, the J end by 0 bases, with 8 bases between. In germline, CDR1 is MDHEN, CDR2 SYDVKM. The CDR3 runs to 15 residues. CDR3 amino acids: CASSLERYSNQPQHF. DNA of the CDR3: TGTGCCAGCAGTTTAGAAAGGTATAGCAATCAGCCCCAGCATTTT.

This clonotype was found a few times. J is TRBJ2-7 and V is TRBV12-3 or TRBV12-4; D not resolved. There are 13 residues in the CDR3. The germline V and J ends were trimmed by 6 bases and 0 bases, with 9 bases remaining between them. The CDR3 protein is CASRAQSSYEQYF. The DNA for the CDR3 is TGTGCCAGCAGGGCCCAGAGCTCCTACGAGCAGTACTTC.

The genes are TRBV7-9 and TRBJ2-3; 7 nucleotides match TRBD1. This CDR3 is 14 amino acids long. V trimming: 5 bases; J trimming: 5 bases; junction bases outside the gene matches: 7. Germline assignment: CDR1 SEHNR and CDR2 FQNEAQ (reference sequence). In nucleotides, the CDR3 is TGTGCCAGCAGCCAAGGACAGGCTAGAGATACGCAGTATTTT. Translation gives CASSQGQARDTQYF.

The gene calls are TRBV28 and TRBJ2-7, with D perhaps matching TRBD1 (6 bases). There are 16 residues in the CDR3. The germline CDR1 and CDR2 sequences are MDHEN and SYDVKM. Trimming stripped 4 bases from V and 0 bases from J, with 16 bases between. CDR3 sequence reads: CASSSPGAQLSYEQYF. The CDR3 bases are TGTGCCAGCAGTTCTCCAGGGGCCCAACTCTCCTACGAGCAGTACTTC.

The CDR3 DNA follows: TGTGCCAGCAGACCGGACAGGGCTAATGAAAAACTGTTTTTT. Protein: CASRPDRANEKLFF. The chain has TRBV12-3 or TRBV12-4 and TRBJ1-4, with 8 bases fitting TRBD1. The CDR3 loop spans 14 amino acids. Trimming took 6 bases from V and 3 from J; bases not matched to a gene: 3.

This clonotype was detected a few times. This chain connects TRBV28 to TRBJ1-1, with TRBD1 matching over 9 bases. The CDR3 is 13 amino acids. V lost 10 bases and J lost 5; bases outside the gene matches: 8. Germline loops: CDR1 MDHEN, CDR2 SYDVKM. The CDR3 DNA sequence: TGTGCCACCGAGGGACAGGGAGGAACTGAAGCTTTCTTT. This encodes CATEGQGGTEAFF.

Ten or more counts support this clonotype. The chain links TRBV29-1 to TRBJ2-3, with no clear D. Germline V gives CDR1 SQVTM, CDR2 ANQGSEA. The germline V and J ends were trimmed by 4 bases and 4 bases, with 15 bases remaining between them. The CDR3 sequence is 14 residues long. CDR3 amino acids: CSVGKATRSDTQYF. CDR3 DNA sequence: TGCAGCGTTGGAAAGGCAACAAGATCAGATACGCAGTATTTT.

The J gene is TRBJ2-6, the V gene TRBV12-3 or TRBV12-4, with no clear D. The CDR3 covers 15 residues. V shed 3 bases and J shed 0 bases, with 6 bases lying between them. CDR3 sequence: CASSLVDSGANVLTF. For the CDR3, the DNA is TGTGCCAGCAGTTTGGTTGACTCTGGGGCCAACGTCCTGACTTTC.

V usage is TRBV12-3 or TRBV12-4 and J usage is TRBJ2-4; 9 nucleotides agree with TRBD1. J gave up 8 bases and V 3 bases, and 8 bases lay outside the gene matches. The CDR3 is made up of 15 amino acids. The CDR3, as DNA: TGTGCCAGCAGTTTTACAGGGGGCGCGGGAGACATTCAGTACTTC. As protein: CASSFTGGAGDIQYF.

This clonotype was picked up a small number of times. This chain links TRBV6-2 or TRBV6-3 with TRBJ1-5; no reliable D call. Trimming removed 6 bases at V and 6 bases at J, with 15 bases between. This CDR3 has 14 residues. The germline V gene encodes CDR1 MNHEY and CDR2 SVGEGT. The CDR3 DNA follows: TGTGCCAGCAGCACTTCATGGCGAGGTCAGCCCCAGCATTTT. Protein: CASSTSWRGQPQHF.

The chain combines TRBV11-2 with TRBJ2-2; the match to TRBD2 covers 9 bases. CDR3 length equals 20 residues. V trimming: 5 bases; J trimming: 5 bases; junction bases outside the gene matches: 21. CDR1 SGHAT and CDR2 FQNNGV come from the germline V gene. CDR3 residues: CASSPERGALGWYLTGELFF. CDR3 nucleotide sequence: TGTGCCAGCAGCCCAGAGCGGGGGGCCCTGGGTTGGTATCTTACCGGGGAGCTGTTTTTT.